This TCR beta chain emerged from a study of blood T cell repertoires in COVID-19. To note about this clone: Other DNA sequences within the sample encode an identical CDR3.

The protocol was immunoSEQ multiplex PCR, while the TCRdb copy is restricted to in-frame clones and leaves out a portion. The sample includes roughly 99,000 clones, about nine tenths of them seen just once. Sequencing was carried out using peripheral blood. This TCR was sampled from a man between 45 and 60 years old with active or convalescent COVID-19.

CDR3 loop: CASSLVTGGSTDTQYF. Written as DNA, the CDR3 is TGTGCCAGCAGCTTAGTAACAGGGGGTAGCACAGATACGCAGTATTTT. The rearrangement joins TRBV7-8 to TRBJ2-3; TRBD1 aligns across 8 bases. Germline V CDR1 and CDR2: SGHVS, FQNEAQ. This CDR3 is built from 16 residues. V was clipped by 1 base and J by 0 bases; unmatched bases: 3.